The following is a TCR beta chain sequence with its context. Antigen unknown. The sample comes from a study of T-cell memory formation after mild COVID-19. At the level of the study: TCR clusters showed largely donor specificity. Study-wide findings and caveats: Among contracting clones, CD4+ were mainly CM/EM and CD8+ enriched in EMRA. Whereas later expanders leaned CD4+, clones contracting day 15 to 85 showed a balanced CD4/CD8 makeup.

5'RACE with constant-segment primers built TCRalpha and TCRbeta cDNA libraries with UMIs. Each CDR3 protein is one row after TCRdb ran MiXCR on the 5' RACE reads. Here the sample spans roughly 500,000 distinct CDR3 sequences, around 21% being singletons. Sequenced material: PBMCs or a T cell subset sorted from them (not recorded which). The clonotype was recovered from an adult woman who had mild COVID-19 (a few samples of this study predate the infection). Cell type and time point are not known.

The CDR3 protein is CATRTSGQETQYF. DNA of the CDR3: TGTGCCACACGGACTAGCGGTCAAGAGACCCAGTACTTC. The chain has TRBV5-4 and TRBJ2-5, with 10 bases lining up with TRBD2. From germline, CDR1 is SGHNT and CDR2 YYREEE (reference sequence). The CDR3 loop spans 13 amino acids. With 9 bases clipped from V and 2 bases from J, the junction kept 4 bases outside the gene matches.